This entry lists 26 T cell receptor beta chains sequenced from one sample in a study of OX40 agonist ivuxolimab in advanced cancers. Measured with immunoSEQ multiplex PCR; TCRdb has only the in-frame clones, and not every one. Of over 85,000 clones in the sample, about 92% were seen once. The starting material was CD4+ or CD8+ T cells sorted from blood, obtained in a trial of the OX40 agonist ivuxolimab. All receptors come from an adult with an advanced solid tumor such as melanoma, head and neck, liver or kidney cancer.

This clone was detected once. CDR3 loop: CASSIDWSKYMDTEAFF. The CDR3 DNA reads TGTGCCAGTAGTATAGATTGGTCGAAATACATGGACACTGAAGCTTTCTTT. The genes are TRBV19 and TRBJ1-1; D is ambiguous. The CDR3 is 17 amino acids. In germline, CDR1 is LNHDA, CDR2 SQIVND (reference sequence). The V and J ends lost 0 bases and 3 bases respectively, with 17 bases between them.

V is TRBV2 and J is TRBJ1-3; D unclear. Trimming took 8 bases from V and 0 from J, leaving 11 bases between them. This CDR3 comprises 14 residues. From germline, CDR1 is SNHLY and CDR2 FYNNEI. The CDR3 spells CASFARLSGNTIYF. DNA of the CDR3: TGTGCCAGCTTTGCACGGCTCTCTGGAAACACCATATATTTT.

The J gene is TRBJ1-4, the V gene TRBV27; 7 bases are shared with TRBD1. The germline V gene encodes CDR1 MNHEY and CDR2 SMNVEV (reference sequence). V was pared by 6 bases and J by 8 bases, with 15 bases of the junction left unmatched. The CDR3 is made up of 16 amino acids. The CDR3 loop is CASSRDSPQLSEKLFF. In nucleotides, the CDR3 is TGTGCCAGCAGCCGGGACAGCCCTCAGTTAAGCGAAAAACTGTTTTTT.

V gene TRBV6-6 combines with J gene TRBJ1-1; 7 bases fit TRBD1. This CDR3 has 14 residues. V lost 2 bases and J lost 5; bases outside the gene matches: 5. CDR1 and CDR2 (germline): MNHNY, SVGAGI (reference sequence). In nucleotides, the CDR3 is TGTGCCAGCAGTTACGCCGACAGGGATACTGAAGCTTTCTTT. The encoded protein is CASSYADRDTEAFF.

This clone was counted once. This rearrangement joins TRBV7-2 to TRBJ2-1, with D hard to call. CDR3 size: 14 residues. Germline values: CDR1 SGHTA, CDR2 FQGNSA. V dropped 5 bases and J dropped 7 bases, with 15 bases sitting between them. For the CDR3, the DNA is TGTGCCAGCAGCCCCGAGAGTGGTTGGAATGAGCAGTTCTTC. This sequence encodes CASSPESGWNEQFF.

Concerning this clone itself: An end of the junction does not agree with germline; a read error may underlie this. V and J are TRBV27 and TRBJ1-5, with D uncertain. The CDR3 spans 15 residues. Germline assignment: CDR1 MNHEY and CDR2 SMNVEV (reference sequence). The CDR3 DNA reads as TGTGCCAGCAGTATGAGACACGATAGCAATCGGCCCCAGCATTTT. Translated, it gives CASSMRHDSNRPQHF.

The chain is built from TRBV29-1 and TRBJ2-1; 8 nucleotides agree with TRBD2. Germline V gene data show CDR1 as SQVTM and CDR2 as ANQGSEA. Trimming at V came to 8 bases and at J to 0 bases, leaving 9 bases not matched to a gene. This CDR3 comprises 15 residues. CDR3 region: CSFVAGPSSYNEQFF. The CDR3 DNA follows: TGCAGCTTTGTAGCGGGACCAAGCTCCTACAATGAGCAGTTCTTC.

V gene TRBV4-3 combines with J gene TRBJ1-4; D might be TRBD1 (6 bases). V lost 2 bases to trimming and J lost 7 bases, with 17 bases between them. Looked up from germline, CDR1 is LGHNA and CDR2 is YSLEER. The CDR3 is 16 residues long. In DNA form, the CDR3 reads TGCGCCAGCAGCCAAATTACAGGGAGGGGGAGTGAAAAACTGTTTTTT. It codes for CASSQITGRGSEKLFF.

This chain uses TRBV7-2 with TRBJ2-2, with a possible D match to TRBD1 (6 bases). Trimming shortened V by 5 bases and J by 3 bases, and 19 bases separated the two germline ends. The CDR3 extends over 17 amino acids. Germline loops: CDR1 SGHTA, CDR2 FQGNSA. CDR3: CASSQGIRGFDTGELFF. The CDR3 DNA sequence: TGTGCCAGCAGCCAGGGGATTAGGGGATTTGACACCGGGGAGCTGTTTTTT.

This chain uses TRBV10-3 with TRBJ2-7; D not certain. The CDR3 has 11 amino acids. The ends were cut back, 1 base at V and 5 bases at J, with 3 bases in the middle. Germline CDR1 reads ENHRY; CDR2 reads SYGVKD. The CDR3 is CAISEFHEQYF. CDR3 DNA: TGTGCCATCAGTGAGTTCCACGAGCAGTACTTC.

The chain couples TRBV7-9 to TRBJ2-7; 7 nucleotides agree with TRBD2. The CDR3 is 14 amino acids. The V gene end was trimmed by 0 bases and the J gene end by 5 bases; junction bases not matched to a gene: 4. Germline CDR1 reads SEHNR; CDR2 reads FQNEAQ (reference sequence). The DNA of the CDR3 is TGTGCCAGCAGCTTAGCGGGAGGGCCGAACGAGCAGTACTTC. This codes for CASSLAGGPNEQYF.

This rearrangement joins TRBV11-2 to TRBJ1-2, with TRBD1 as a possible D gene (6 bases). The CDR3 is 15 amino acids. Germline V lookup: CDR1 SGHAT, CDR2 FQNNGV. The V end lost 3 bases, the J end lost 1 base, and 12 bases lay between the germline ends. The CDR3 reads CASSFPFRGNYGYTF. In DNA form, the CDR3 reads TGTGCCAGCAGCTTCCCATTCAGGGGTAACTATGGCTACACCTTC.

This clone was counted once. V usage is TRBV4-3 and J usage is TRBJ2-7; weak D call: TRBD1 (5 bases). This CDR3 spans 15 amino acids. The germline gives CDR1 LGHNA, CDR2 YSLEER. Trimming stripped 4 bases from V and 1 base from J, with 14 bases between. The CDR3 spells CASSPSRASSYEQYF. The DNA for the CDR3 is TGCGCCAGCAGCCCAAGCAGGGCTTCTTCCTACGAGCAGTACTTC.

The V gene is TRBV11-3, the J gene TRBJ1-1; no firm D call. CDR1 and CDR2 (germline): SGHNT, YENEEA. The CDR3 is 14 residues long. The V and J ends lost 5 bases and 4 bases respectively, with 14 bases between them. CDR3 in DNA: TGTGCCAGCAGCCCCCGAACCGTGGGCACTGAAGCTTTCTTT. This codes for CASSPRTVGTEAFF.

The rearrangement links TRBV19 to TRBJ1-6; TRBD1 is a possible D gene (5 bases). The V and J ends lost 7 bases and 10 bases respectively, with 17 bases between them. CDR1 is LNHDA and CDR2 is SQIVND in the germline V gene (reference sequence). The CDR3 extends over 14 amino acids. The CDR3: CASTPGRGGSPLHF. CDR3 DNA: TGTGCCAGTACCCCCGGGAGGGGTGGCTCACCCCTCCACTTT.

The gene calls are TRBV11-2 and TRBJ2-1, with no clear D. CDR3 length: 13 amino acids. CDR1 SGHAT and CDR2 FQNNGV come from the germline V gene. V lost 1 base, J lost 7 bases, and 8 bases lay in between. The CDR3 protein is CASSLGQFNEQFF. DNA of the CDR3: TGTGCCAGCAGCTTAGGACAATTTAATGAGCAGTTCTTC.

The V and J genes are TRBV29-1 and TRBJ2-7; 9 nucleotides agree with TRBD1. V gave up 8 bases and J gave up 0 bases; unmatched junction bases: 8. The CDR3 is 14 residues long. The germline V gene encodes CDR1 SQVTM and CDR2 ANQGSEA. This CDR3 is CSTLDRGSSYEQYF. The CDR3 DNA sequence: TGCAGCACCCTCGACAGGGGGAGCTCCTACGAGCAGTACTTC.

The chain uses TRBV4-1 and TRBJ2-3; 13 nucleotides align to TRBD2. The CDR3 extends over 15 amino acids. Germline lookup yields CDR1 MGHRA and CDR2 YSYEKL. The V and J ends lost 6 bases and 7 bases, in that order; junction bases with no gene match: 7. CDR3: CASRGLAGVPHTQYF. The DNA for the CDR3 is TGCGCCAGCAGAGGACTAGCGGGAGTTCCCCATACGCAGTATTTT.

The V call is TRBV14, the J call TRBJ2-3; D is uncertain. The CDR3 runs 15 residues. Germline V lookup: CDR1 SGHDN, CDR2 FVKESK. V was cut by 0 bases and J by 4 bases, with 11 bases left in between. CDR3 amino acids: CASSQEIGRPDTQYF. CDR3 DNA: TGTGCCAGCAGCCAAGAGATCGGACGCCCAGATACGCAGTATTTT.

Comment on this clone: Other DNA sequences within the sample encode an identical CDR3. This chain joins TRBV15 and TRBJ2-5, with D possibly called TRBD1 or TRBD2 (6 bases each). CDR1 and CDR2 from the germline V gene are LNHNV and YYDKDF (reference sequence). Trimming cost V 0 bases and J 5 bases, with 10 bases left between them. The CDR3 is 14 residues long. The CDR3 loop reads CATSRDLGGETQYF. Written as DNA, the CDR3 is TGTGCCACCAGCAGAGATTTGGGGGGCGAGACCCAGTACTTC.

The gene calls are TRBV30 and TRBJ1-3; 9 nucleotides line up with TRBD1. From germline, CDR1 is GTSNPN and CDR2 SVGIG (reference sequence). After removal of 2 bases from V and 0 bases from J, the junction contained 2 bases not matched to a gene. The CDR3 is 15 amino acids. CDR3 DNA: TGTGCCTGGAGTCCGGGACAGGGCTCTGGAAACACCATATATTTT. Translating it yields CAWSPGQGSGNTIYF. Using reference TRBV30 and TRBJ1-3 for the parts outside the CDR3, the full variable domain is SQTIHQWPATLVQPVGSPLSLECTVEGTSNPNLYWYRQAAGRGLQLLFYSVGIGQISSEVPQNLSASRPQDRQFILSSKKLLLSDSGFYLCAWSPGQGSGNTIYFGEGSWLTVV.

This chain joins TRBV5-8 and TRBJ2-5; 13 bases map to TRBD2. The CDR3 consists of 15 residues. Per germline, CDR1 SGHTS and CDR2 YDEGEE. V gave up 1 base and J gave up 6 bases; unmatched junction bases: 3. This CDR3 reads CASSLWTSGSKTQYF. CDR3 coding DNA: TGTGCCAGCAGCTTGTGGACTAGCGGGAGTAAGACCCAGTACTTC.

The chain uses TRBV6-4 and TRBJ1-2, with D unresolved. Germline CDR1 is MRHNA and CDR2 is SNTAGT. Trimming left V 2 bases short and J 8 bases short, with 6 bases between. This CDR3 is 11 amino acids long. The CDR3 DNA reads TGTGCCAGCAGTGACATACGCGGCTACACCTTC. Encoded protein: CASSDIRGYTF.

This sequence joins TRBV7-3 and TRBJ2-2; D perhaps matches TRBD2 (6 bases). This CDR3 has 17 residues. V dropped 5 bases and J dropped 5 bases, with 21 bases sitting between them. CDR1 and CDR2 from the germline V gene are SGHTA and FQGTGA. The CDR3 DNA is TGTGCCAGCAGCCCCCGGATCGGCAGACTAGGGACCGGGGAGCTGTTTTTT. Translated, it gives CASSPRIGRLGTGELFF.

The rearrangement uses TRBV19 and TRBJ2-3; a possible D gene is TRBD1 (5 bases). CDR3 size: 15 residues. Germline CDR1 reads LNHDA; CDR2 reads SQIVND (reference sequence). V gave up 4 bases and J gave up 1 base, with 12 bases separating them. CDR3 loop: CASSTPMTGTDTQYF. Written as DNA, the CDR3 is TGTGCCAGTAGTACCCCCATGACAGGCACAGATACGCAGTATTTT. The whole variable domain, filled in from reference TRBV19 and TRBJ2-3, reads DGGITQSPKYLFRKEGQNVTLSCEQNLNHDAMYWYRQDPGQGLRLIYYSQIVNDFQKGDIAEGYSVSREKKESFPLTVTSAQKNPTAFYLCASSTPMTGTDTQYFGPGTRLTVL.

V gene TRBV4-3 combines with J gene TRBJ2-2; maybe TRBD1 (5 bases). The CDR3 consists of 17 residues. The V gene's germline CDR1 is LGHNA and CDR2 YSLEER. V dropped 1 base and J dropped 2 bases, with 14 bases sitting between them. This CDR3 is CASSQVVQGSNTGELFF. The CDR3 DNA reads TGCGCCAGCAGCCAAGTGGTGCAGGGATCAAACACCGGGGAGCTGTTTTTT.